One sample yielded the 30 T cell receptor beta chains listed below, sequenced in a study of blood T cell repertoires in COVID-19. Profiled with immunoSEQ multiplex PCR; TCRdb holds only in-frame clones, not every one. The sample contains 200,000 to 300,000 clones, more than 80% of which appear only once. The sequenced material came from peripheral blood. These TCRs come from a woman in her thirties or forties with acute or convalescent COVID-19.

The rearrangement uses TRBV5-1 and TRBJ1-1, with D maybe TRBD1 (5 bases). The CDR3 is 15 residues long. Germline CDR1 reads SGHRS; CDR2 reads YFSETQ. The V gene lost 0 bases and the J gene lost 5 bases, with 14 bases spanning the gap. The CDR3, as DNA: TGCGCCAGCAGCTTGGCCTTAGGGGAAGTGACTGAAGCTTTCTTT. It codes for CASSLALGEVTEAFF.

CDR3 region: CAISESMGTRAEAFF. In DNA, the CDR3 is TGTGCCATCAGTGAGTCGATGGGAACCAGGGCTGAAGCTTTCTTT. The rearrangement joins TRBV10-3 to TRBJ1-1; D perhaps matches TRBD1 (5 bases). The V and J ends lost 0 bases and 6 bases respectively, with 14 bases between them. This CDR3 spans 15 amino acids. CDR1 ENHRY and CDR2 SYGVKD come from the germline V gene.

The CDR3 is CASSSWGQNTEAFF. The DNA for the CDR3 is TGTGCCAGCAGCTCCTGGGGACAGAACACTGAAGCTTTCTTT. This rearrangement joins TRBV7-9 to TRBJ1-1; possibly TRBD1 for D (6 bases). The CDR3 totals 14 residues. Trimming removed 4 bases at V and 1 base at J, with 10 bases between. Germline values: CDR1 SEHNR, CDR2 FQNEAQ (reference sequence).

The chain carries TRBV19 and TRBJ2-3, with TRBD1 identical over 7 bases. Losses at the gene ends were 2 bases for V and 3 bases for J; bases not matched to a gene: 8. Germline V lookup: CDR1 LNHDA, CDR2 SQIVND (reference sequence). The CDR3 sequence is 16 residues long. The CDR3 DNA follows: TGTGCCAGTAGTATATCTCTGACAGGGACAACAGATACGCAGTATTTT. Protein: CASSISLTGTTDTQYF.

The rearrangement joins TRBV29-1 to TRBJ1-4; D may be TRBD1 (6 bases). Germline assignment: CDR1 SQVTM and CDR2 ANQGSEA. The CDR3 loop spans 14 amino acids. Trimming shortened V by 7 bases and J by 0 bases, and 12 bases separated the two germline ends. In DNA form, the CDR3 reads TGCAGCGCCGGGGGGGGCGCAACTAATGAAAAACTGTTTTTT. The encoded protein is CSAGGGATNEKLFF.

The gene calls are TRBV5-1 and TRBJ2-3, with 10 bases lining up with TRBD1. The junction had 4 bases not matched to a gene; V was cut back by 5 bases and J by 1 base. The germline CDR1 and CDR2 sequences are SGHRS and YFSETQ. The length of the CDR3 is 15 residues. This CDR3 is CASRGGTGGTDTQYF. The CDR3 DNA reads as TGCGCCAGCAGAGGCGGGACAGGGGGCACAGATACGCAGTATTTT.

This rearrangement joins TRBV7-2 to TRBJ2-5, with D perhaps matching TRBD2 (7 bases). Deletions cut 4 bases from V and 4 bases from J, with 13 bases between. Per the germline V gene, CDR1 is SGHTA and CDR2 is FQGNSA. The CDR3 sequence is 14 residues long. The CDR3 sequence is CASSSQGGGETQYF. The CDR3 DNA sequence: TGTGCCAGCAGCTCCCAAGGGGGGGGAGAGACCCAGTACTTC.

The chain recombines TRBV20-1 with TRBJ2-1; 8 bases match TRBD2. The CDR3 spans 15 residues. The V gene's germline CDR1 is DFQATT and CDR2 SNEGSKA (reference sequence). The trim removed 3 bases at V and 3 bases at J, leaving 7 bases unmatched. This CDR3 is CSASIARGVYNEQFF. The CDR3 region has the DNA TGCAGTGCTAGTATCGCGCGGGGGGTCTACAATGAGCAGTTCTTC.

As concerns this clone: Additional DNA sequences in this sample encode the identical CDR3. The chain combines TRBV7-2 with TRBJ2-3, with TRBD2 as a possible D gene (6 bases). V lost 2 bases to trimming and J lost 0 bases, with 12 bases between them. This CDR3 is 16 amino acids long. Germline CDR1 SGHTA, CDR2 FQGNSA. The chain's CDR3 is CASSLIGGASTDTQYF. CDR3 bases: TGTGCCAGCAGCTTAATTGGAGGGGCTAGCACAGATACGCAGTATTTT.

The rearrangement joins TRBV6-2 or TRBV6-3 to TRBJ1-1; D perhaps matches TRBD1 (5 bases). CDR1 MNHEY and CDR2 SVGEGT come from the germline V gene. The CDR3 is made up of 16 amino acids. Deletions cut 4 bases from V and 0 bases from J, with 15 bases between. The CDR3 DNA sequence: TGTGCCAGCAGTTGGGGCCCGGCCTCTATGAACACTGAAGCTTTCTTT. Its protein product is CASSWGPASMNTEAFF.

This clone was counted only a few times. This rearrangement joins TRBV5-1 to TRBJ1-6; D unclear. This CDR3 comprises 15 residues. With 0 bases removed from V and 7 bases from J, the gap between germline ends came to 11 bases. Germline CDR1 reads SGHRS; CDR2 reads YFSETQ. The CDR3 sequence: CASSLDGPGNSPLHF. CDR3 bases: TGCGCCAGCAGCTTGGACGGCCCAGGCAATTCACCCCTCCACTTT. Variable domain in full (rest from reference TRBV5-1 and TRBJ1-6): KAGVTQTPRYLIKTRGQQVTLSCSPISGHRSVSWYQQTPGQGLQFLFEYFSETQRNKGNFPGRFSGRQFSNSRSEMNVSTLELGDSALYLCASSLDGPGNSPLHFGNGTRLTVT.

The V call is TRBV6-5, the J call TRBJ1-2; TRBD1 aligns across 8 bases. Germline V gene lookup returns CDR1 MNHEY and CDR2 SVGAGI. The CDR3 runs 14 residues. Trimming took 8 bases from V and 2 from J; bases not matched to a gene: 7. The CDR3 loop is CASYRGSSNYGYTF. CDR3 DNA: TGTGCCAGCTACAGGGGGAGTTCCAACTATGGCTACACCTTC.

The J gene is TRBJ1-2, the V gene TRBV3-1 (or the pseudogene TRBV3-2); maybe TRBD1 (6 bases). The germline CDR1 and CDR2 sequences are LGHDT and YNNKEL (reference sequence). The CDR3 has 14 residues. With 1 base removed from V and 8 bases from J, the gap between germline ends came to 14 bases. The CDR3 DNA sequence: TGTGCCAGCAGCCAAGGAGGGGGGGCCAACGGCTACACCTTC. Residues: CASSQGGGANGYTF.

The CDR3 DNA follows: TGTGCCAGCAGATCATTATTCGCGGGGGGTGACGAGCAGTACGTC. Protein product: CASRSLFAGGDEQYV. This chain connects TRBV27 to TRBJ2-7; 8 nucleotides align to TRBD2. Germline trimming cut 6 bases from V and 5 bases from J; bases unmatched to any gene: 12. The CDR3 has 15 amino acids. Per germline, CDR1 MNHEY and CDR2 SMNVEV (reference sequence).

This sequence joins TRBV5-1 and TRBJ1-2; 9 positions match TRBD1. The junction had 7 bases not matched to a gene; V was cut back by 2 bases and J by 8 bases. The CDR3 runs to 14 residues. CDR1 SGHRS and CDR2 YFSETQ come from the germline V gene. CDR3 sequence: CASSLNPGQGGYTF. For the CDR3, the DNA is TGCGCCAGCAGCTTAAATCCGGGACAGGGCGGCTACACCTTC.

This clone was detected only once. Here the CDR3 DNA reads TGTGCCAGCAGTGAAGTCAGGGGCCGTTATAGCAATCAGCCCCAGCATTTT. This encodes CASSEVRGRYSNQPQHF. The V gene is TRBV2, the J gene TRBJ1-5, with D possibly matching TRBD1 (6 bases). Germline V lookup: CDR1 SNHLY, CDR2 FYNNEI. The V end lost 1 base, the J end lost 0 bases, and 13 bases lay between the germline ends. This CDR3 has 17 amino acids.

A single count supports this clone. V is TRBV5-6 and J is TRBJ1-6, with D perhaps TRBD1 (5 bases). CDR1 SGHDT and CDR2 YYEEEE come from the germline V gene. Trimming took 0 bases from V and 9 from J, leaving 16 bases between them. The CDR3 loop spans 16 amino acids. The CDR3 protein is CASSLEPQGRISPLHF. The CDR3 coding sequence is TGTGCCAGCAGCTTGGAACCTCAGGGCCGGATTTCACCCCTCCACTTT.

The chain joins TRBV5-1 to TRBJ1-2, with 8 bases fitting TRBD1. CDR1 is SGHRS, CDR2 YFSETQ, per germline. With V trimmed by 4 bases and J by 6 bases, 11 bases remained unmatched. This CDR3 region has 15 residues. The CDR3 here is CASSPLRGDRNGYTF. The CDR3 DNA reads TGCGCCAGCAGCCCCCTCAGAGGGGACAGGAATGGCTACACCTTC.

The chain couples TRBV30 to TRBJ1-2; D is unclear. Trimming removed 3 bases at V and 4 bases at J, with 12 bases between. CDR1 is GTSNPN, CDR2 SVGIG, per germline (reference sequence). The length of the CDR3 is 13 residues. The CDR3 coding sequence is TGTGCCTGGAGCCTGGGAGTGGTCTATGGCTACACCTTC. Translation: CAWSLGVVYGYTF.

The CDR3 DNA follows: TGCGCCAGCAGCCAAGATGGGGGAGGAGGGTACAATGAGCAGTTCTTC. Translating it yields CASSQDGGGGYNEQFF. This sequence joins TRBV4-1 and TRBJ2-1; possibly TRBD2 for D (6 bases). The CDR3 has 16 amino acids. V lost 0 bases to trimming and J lost 4 bases, with 13 bases between them. Germline assignment: CDR1 MGHRA and CDR2 YSYEKL.

V and J are TRBV24-1 and TRBJ2-3; tentative D call: TRBD1 (5 bases). CDR3 length: 14 residues. Germline loops: CDR1 KGHDR, CDR2 SFDVKD. V lost 3 bases to trimming and J lost 2 bases, with 8 bases between them. CDR3 residues: CATSDQGYTDTQYF. CDR3 bases: TGTGCCACCAGTGATCAGGGTTACACAGATACGCAGTATTTT.

The chain links TRBV19 to TRBJ2-3, with D possibly matching TRBD2 (5 bases). Trimming took off 5 bases at V and 5 bases at J, with 14 bases between the two ends. The CDR3 has 14 amino acids. CDR1 LNHDA and CDR2 SQIVND come from the germline V gene (reference sequence). CDR3 coding DNA: TGTGCCAGTAGTTTAGCACCCGGAGGAGATACGCAGTATTTT. Translation gives CASSLAPGGDTQYF.

V usage is TRBV6-1 and J usage is TRBJ1-6; D not certain. Deletions cut 0 bases from V and 5 bases from J, with 5 bases between. The CDR3 is made up of 14 amino acids. The germline V gene encodes CDR1 MNHNS and CDR2 SASEGT. The DNA for the CDR3 is TGTGCCAGCAGTGAAGCGGCGGATAATTCACCCCTCCACTTT. Amino acid sequence: CASSEAADNSPLHF.

On this clone itself: Different DNA sequences within this sample yield the same CDR3. This chain joins TRBV12-3 or TRBV12-4 and TRBJ1-2; D possibly corresponds to TRBD1 (6 bases). V gave up 3 bases and J gave up 5 bases, with 10 bases separating them. The CDR3 length is 13 residues. This CDR3 is CASSLVQGYGYTF. CDR3 in DNA: TGTGCCAGCAGTTTGGTACAGGGATATGGCTACACCTTC.

The chain couples TRBV12-5 to TRBJ1-4, with D tentatively TRBD1 (6 bases). The CDR3 extends over 16 amino acids. Trimming removed 3 bases at V and 4 bases at J, with 15 bases between. CDR1 LGHNT and CDR2 FRNRAP come from the germline V gene. The CDR3 nucleotides read TGTGCTAGTGGTTTCCCTTCAGGGGTCCTTAATGAAAAACTGTTTTTT. Amino acids: CASGFPSGVLNEKLFF.

The chain carries TRBV18 and TRBJ1-3, with D perhaps matching TRBD1 (5 bases). The V end lost 0 bases, the J end lost 1 base, and 10 bases lay between the germline ends. Germline CDR1 is KGHSH and CDR2 is LQKENI. CDR3 length: 16 amino acids. This CDR3 reads CASSPPPQGSGNTIYF. CDR3 DNA: TGTGCCAGCTCACCACCCCCCCAGGGTTCTGGAAACACCATATATTTT.

This clone appeared once. The rearrangement links TRBV2 to TRBJ1-5; possibly TRBD1 for D (6 bases). The CDR3 runs 13 residues. Germline lookup yields CDR1 SNHLY and CDR2 FYNNEI. V gave up 1 base and J gave up 6 bases, with 7 bases separating them. The chain's CDR3 is CASSEGGPQPQHF. The CDR3 nucleotides are TGTGCCAGCAGTGAAGGGGGGCCTCAGCCCCAGCATTTT.

The V gene is TRBV15, the J gene TRBJ1-2; the match to TRBD1 covers 7 bases. V lost 3 bases and J lost 6; bases outside the gene matches: 13. This CDR3 comprises 16 residues. CDR1 and CDR2 from the germline V gene are LNHNV and YYDKDF (reference sequence). In DNA form, the CDR3 reads TGTGCCACCAGCAGGGGGGGAAGTGGAGGGGGCCATGGCTACACCTTC. Amino acids: CATSRGGSGGGHGYTF.

This chain joins TRBV5-1 and TRBJ2-7; TRBD1 matches at 7 bases. CDR1 is SGHRS, CDR2 YFSETQ, per germline. CDR3 length: 15 residues. Trimming removed 0 bases from V and 1 base from J; junction bases left unmatched: 4. This chain's CDR3 is CASSLGQGISYEQYV. CDR3 nucleotide sequence: TGCGCCAGCAGCTTGGGACAGGGAATATCCTACGAGCAGTACGTC.

The rearrangement joins TRBV5-4 to TRBJ2-7; D may be TRBD1 (8 bases). This CDR3 has 15 amino acids. V lost 0 bases to trimming and J lost 2 bases, with 12 bases between them. Germline V lookup: CDR1 SGHNT, CDR2 YYREEE (reference sequence). The CDR3 loop is CASSLDRGGPYEQYV. CDR3 in DNA: TGTGCCAGCAGCTTGGACAGGGGGGGACCCTACGAGCAGTACGTC.